These 7 T cell receptor beta chains were all obtained from the same sample, sequenced in a study of blood T cell repertoires in COVID-19. Produced via immunoSEQ multiplex PCR; TCRdb's table is partial and in-frame only. This sample has around 170,000 clones; over 80% occur once, and the top ten carry around 6.3%. The sample comprised peripheral blood. The receptors here all came from a woman in her thirties or forties with acute or convalescent COVID-19.

This clone has only one observation. The chain has TRBV19 and TRBJ2-7; 10 nucleotides line up with TRBD2. The CDR3 has 14 amino acids. Germline CDR1 reads LNHDA; CDR2 reads SQIVND (reference sequence). V lost 7 bases, J lost 4 bases, and 7 bases stayed unmatched. CDR3 coding DNA: TGTGCCAGTAAAAAGCGGGAGGGCCTATACGAGCAGTACTTC. It yields the protein CASKKREGLYEQYF.

This rearrangement joins TRBV5-1 to TRBJ2-5; 7 nucleotides align to TRBD2. Germline values: CDR1 SGHRS, CDR2 YFSETQ. The CDR3 totals 13 residues. V dropped 0 bases and J dropped 5; count of bases not matched to a gene: 1. CDR3 nucleotide sequence: TGCGCCAGCAGCTTGGAACTAGCGGAGACCCAGTACTTC. Its protein is CASSLELAETQYF.

V is TRBV30 and J is TRBJ1-6; 9 bases agree with TRBD1. The CDR3 runs 14 residues. The trim removed 7 bases at V and 7 bases at J, leaving 8 bases unmatched. Germline V gene data show CDR1 as GTSNPN and CDR2 as SVGIG (reference sequence). The CDR3, as DNA: TGTGCCTCCGGGACAGGGTTTGGGAATTCACCCCTCCACTTT. It yields the protein CASGTGFGNSPLHF. The whole variable domain, remainder taken from reference TRBV30 and TRBJ1-6, is SQTIHQWPATLVQPVGSPLSLECTVEGTSNPNLYWYRQAAGRGLQLLFYSVGIGQISSEVPQNLSASRPQDRQFILSSKKLLLSDSGFYLCASGTGFGNSPLHFGNGTRLTVT.

This chain connects TRBV3-1 (or the pseudogene TRBV3-2) to TRBJ2-5; 8 bases are a match to TRBD2. Trimming took 4 bases from V and 5 from J; bases not matched to a gene: 9. This CDR3 region has 15 residues. CDR1 and CDR2 from the germline V gene are LGHDT and YNNKEL (reference sequence). CDR3 sequence: CASSPGFRGGETQYF. The CDR3 DNA sequence: TGTGCCAGCAGCCCAGGCTTCCGGGGGGGGGAGACCCAGTACTTC.

This clone showed up just once. The chain combines TRBV20-1 with TRBJ1-1; TRBD1 matches at 9 bases. This CDR3 comprises 14 residues. After removal of 3 bases from V and 0 bases from J, the junction contained 2 bases not matched to a gene. Germline values: CDR1 DFQATT, CDR2 SNEGSKA (reference sequence). CDR3 loop: CSASRTGVNTEAFF. DNA for the CDR3: TGCAGTGCTAGTCGGACAGGGGTGAACACTGAAGCTTTCTTT.

V usage is TRBV6-6 and J usage is TRBJ1-5, with 7 bases that match TRBD1. From germline, CDR1 is MNHNY and CDR2 SVGAGI (reference sequence). J gave up 0 bases and V 5 bases, and 13 bases lay outside the gene matches. The CDR3 spans 18 residues. The CDR3 here is CASSPISGTAYSNQPQHF. CDR3 bases: TGTGCCAGCAGTCCTATCTCCGGGACAGCTTATAGCAATCAGCCCCAGCATTTT.

The gene calls are TRBV29-1 and TRBJ2-1, with 7 bases fitting TRBD1. The V segment lost 5 bases and the J segment 7 bases; nucleotides outside the gene matches: 11. There are 14 residues in the CDR3. Per germline, CDR1 SQVTM and CDR2 ANQGSEA. The chain's CDR3 is CSVKIGTVVNEQFF. CDR3 nucleotide sequence: TGCAGCGTTAAAATAGGGACAGTTGTTAATGAGCAGTTCTTC.